Sequencing of this T cell receptor (beta chain) was carried out in a study of shared clonotypes between healthy human individuals. Study-wide findings and caveats: Having only a few donors restricted how much genetic and exposure-history diversity was captured.

Turning to this clone: Its antigen remains unidentified.

Authors' processing steps: ImmunoSEQ output held junction-only sequences without quality scores, so filtering differed. Repertoires were generated with immunoSEQ multiplex PCR, while TCRdb's copy carries only in-frame clones and drops some. The D gene and trimming were derived from the DNA, and the V and J assignments and clone size from that table. The table shows over a million clones, with 96% occurring only once. This CDR3 contains 13 residues. The V gene's germline CDR1 is SGHRS and CDR2 YFSETQ. Trimming left V 4 bases short and J 2 bases short, with 9 bases between. The CD4+ fraction was divided into a CD45RA+ naive subset and a CD45RA-negative memory subset.

The sequencing input was naive CD4+ T cells sorted from blood. As for subset: CD45RA+ positively selected. The sequence came from a man aged 30-40 years in good health. J is TRBJ1-2 and V is TRBV5-1; D is uncertain. The CDR3, as DNA: TGCGCCAGCAGCCCGGACGGAAACTATGGCTACACCTTC. This gives the protein CASSPDGNYGYTF.